The T cell receptor (beta chain) described here comes from a study of a mutant IDH1 vaccine in newly diagnosed glioma. For the study at large: The patients were given eight vaccinations, one each in weeks 1, 3, 5, 7, 11, 15, 19 and 23.

V gave up 7 bases and J gave up 4 bases, with 14 bases separating them. This CDR3 region has 13 residues. Germline V gives CDR1 SGHKS, CDR2 YYEKEE (reference sequence). Time point indicated: week 23, last vaccination. Vaccination used 300 ug of mutant IDH1 20-mer peptide per dose, with topical imiquimod. New WHO grade 3 or 4 IDH1-mutant, ATRX-lost astrocytomas were present in all donors. Data came from immunoSEQ multiplex PCR; TCRdb stores just in-frame clones and leaves some out. The sample shows some 27,000 clones, approximately 82% of them seen only once. In the case of this clone: The target antigen is unknown.

Material: PBMCs, obtained from a glioma patient whose treatment included an IDH1 peptide vaccine. V and J are TRBV5-5 and TRBJ1-2; possibly TRBD1 for D (5 bases). The sequence derives from a woman in her thirties with glioma. CDR3 bases: TGTGCCAGCCAAATAGACGGGGGCTATGGCTACACCTTC. Translating gives CASQIDGGYGYTF.